Shown below are 29 T cell receptor beta chains from a single sample sequenced in a study of blood T cell repertoires in COVID-19. Repertoires were generated with immunoSEQ multiplex PCR, while TCRdb's copy carries only in-frame clones and drops some. Seen here are nearly 350,000 clones, 80% to 90% observed once, and the top ten hold about 6.9%. Sequencing was carried out using peripheral blood. All receptors come from a woman in her forties or fifties with COVID-19, enrolled during active disease.

The CDR3 DNA reads as TGTGCCAGCAGTGAGCGGGGGCAGGAAAAACTGTTTTTT. Translated, it gives CASSERGQEKLFF. The chain couples TRBV6-1 to TRBJ1-4; D may be TRBD1 (6 bases). This CDR3 is built from 13 residues. The V gene's germline CDR1 is MNHNS and CDR2 SASEGT. V lost 3 bases and J 8 bases, leaving 10 bases between the germline ends.

This chain joins TRBV27 and TRBJ2-5, with D perhaps TRBD1 (5 bases). The CDR3 is 17 amino acids. Trimming shortened V by 6 bases and J by 9 bases, and 29 bases separated the two germline ends. Germline V CDR1 and CDR2: MNHEY, SMNVEV (reference sequence). The CDR3 sequence: CASRLIAGQGRLGPQYF. In nucleotides, the CDR3 is TGTGCCAGCAGACTGATAGCAGGGCAGGGCCGATTGGGGCCCCAGTACTTC.

This chain uses TRBV27 with TRBJ1-5; D unresolved. The CDR3 spans 17 residues. Germline V gene data show CDR1 as MNHEY and CDR2 as SMNVEV (reference sequence). The germline V and J ends were trimmed by 2 bases and 1 base, with 15 bases remaining between them. CDR3 sequence: CASSLSHVGRSNQPQHF. CDR3 DNA sequence: TGTGCCAGCAGTTTAAGTCACGTAGGCAGGAGCAATCAGCCCCAGCATTTT.

With regard to this clone: The sample carries other DNA sequences with the same CDR3. This chain links TRBV5-1 with TRBJ2-1; D is unresolved. The CDR3 is made up of 12 amino acids. V was pared by 0 bases and J by 6 bases, with 4 bases between. Germline assignment: CDR1 SGHRS and CDR2 YFSETQ. This chain's CDR3 is CASSLDGNEQFF. The CDR3 DNA reads as TGCGCCAGCAGCTTGGACGGCAATGAGCAGTTCTTC.

The V call is TRBV9, the J call TRBJ1-1; D is ambiguous. The V gene lost 4 bases and the J gene lost 1 base, with 17 bases spanning the gap. The CDR3 has 16 residues. In germline, CDR1 is SGDLS, CDR2 YYNGEE. The chain's CDR3 is CASSPTGVGPNTEAFF. DNA of the CDR3: TGTGCCAGCAGCCCCACCGGGGTAGGGCCGAACACTGAAGCTTTCTTT.

This clone is a singleton in its sample. V usage is TRBV5-6 and J usage is TRBJ1-4; D uncertain. The CDR3 is 12 residues long. Germline values: CDR1 SGHDT, CDR2 YYEEEE. V was clipped by 1 base and J by 6 bases, with 4 bases between them. The CDR3 reads CASSLSYEKLFF. The DNA for the CDR3 is TGTGCCAGCAGCTTGTCTTATGAAAAACTGTTTTTT. Variable domain in full (rest from reference TRBV5-6 and TRBJ1-4): DAGVTQSPTHLIKTRGQQVTLRCSPKSGHDTVSWYQQALGQGPQFIFQYYEEEERQRGNFPDRFSGHQFPNYSSELNVNALLLGDSALYLCASSLSYEKLFFGSGTQLSVL.

The V call is TRBV30, the J call TRBJ1-1; no clear D. V lost 0 bases and J lost 5, with 19 bases in between. The CDR3 is made up of 16 amino acids. The germline V gene encodes CDR1 GTSNPN and CDR2 SVGIG (reference sequence). CDR3 residues: CAWSVWVSSSGTEAFF. The CDR3 nucleotides read TGTGCCTGGAGTGTATGGGTCAGCTCATCGGGGACTGAAGCTTTCTTT.

Only a few counts were recorded for this clone. The rearrangement uses TRBV2 and TRBJ2-1; TRBD1 matches 7 bases. V shed 4 bases, J shed 9 bases, and the junction held 9 bases outside the gene matches. CDR1 SNHLY and CDR2 FYNNEI come from the germline V gene. CDR3 length: 14 residues. CDR3 amino acids: CASSGQGESGEQFF. The CDR3 DNA follows: TGTGCCAGCAGTGGGCAGGGGGAGTCAGGTGAGCAGTTCTTC.

The CDR3 loop reads CSASPGLAPNSYNEQFF. CDR3 bases: TGCAGTGCTAGTCCTGGACTAGCGCCTAACTCCTACAATGAGCAGTTCTTC. V is TRBV20-1 and J is TRBJ2-1, with TRBD2 matching 9 bases. CDR3 length equals 17 residues. Germline V gene lookup returns CDR1 DFQATT and CDR2 SNEGSKA (reference sequence). V was pared by 3 bases and J by 0 bases, with 9 bases of the junction left unmatched.

J is TRBJ1-1 and V is TRBV18; 8 bases agree with TRBD1. The CDR3 has 14 residues. V was pared by 6 bases and J by 1 base, with 4 bases of the junction left unmatched. Germline-derived CDR1 and CDR2 are KGHSH and LQKENI. This chain's CDR3 is CASSGTGGNTEAFF. CDR3 nucleotides: TGTGCCAGCTCGGGGACAGGCGGGAACACTGAAGCTTTCTTT.

The chain links TRBV15 to TRBJ2-4; D remains unclear. Trimming removed 1 base at V and 2 bases at J, with 12 bases between. CDR1 and CDR2 (germline): LNHNV, YYDKDF (reference sequence). This CDR3 is 16 amino acids long. CDR3 coding DNA: TGTGCCACCAGCAGAGTCCCAGCGTCGACCAAAAACATTCAGTACTTC. Translation gives CATSRVPASTKNIQYF. Complete variable domain (other parts from reference TRBV15 and TRBJ2-4): DAMVIQNPRYQVTQFGKPVTLSCSQTLNHNVMYWYQQKSSQAPKLLFHYYDKDFNNEADTPDNFQSRRPNTSFCFLDIRSPGLGDTAMYLCATSRVPASTKNIQYFGAGTRLSVL.

This chain connects TRBV29-1 to TRBJ2-3; TRBD2 matches at 9 bases. Per germline, CDR1 SQVTM and CDR2 ANQGSEA. The CDR3 contains 13 residues. With V trimmed by 3 bases and J by 9 bases, 7 bases remained unmatched. The CDR3 protein is CSVDSSGTDTQYF. CDR3 sequence (DNA): TGCAGCGTTGACTCTAGCGGGACCGACACGCAGTATTTT.

The genes are TRBV19 and TRBJ2-3; 7 bases agree with TRBD1. Germline loops: CDR1 LNHDA, CDR2 SQIVND (reference sequence). The CDR3 loop spans 15 amino acids. J gave up 4 bases and V 4 bases, and 8 bases lay outside the gene matches. CDR3 sequence (DNA): TGTGCCAGTAGTAGGTGGGACAGCCGACCAGATACGCAGTATTTT. Residues: CASSRWDSRPDTQYF.

This sequence joins TRBV15 and TRBJ1-1; no definite D call. Trimming shortened V by 5 bases and J by 6 bases, and 10 bases separated the two germline ends. CDR1 and CDR2 from the germline V gene are LNHNV and YYDKDF (reference sequence). The CDR3 runs 12 residues. The CDR3 nucleotides are TGTGCCACCAGCCCCCGGGGATCTGAAGCTTTCTTT. The encoded protein is CATSPRGSEAFF.

The count of this clone is one. CDR3 in DNA: TGTGCCTGGAGGCAGCGCGCCTCTGGAAACACCATATATTTT. This encodes CAWRQRASGNTIYF. The chain is built from TRBV30 and TRBJ1-3; D is unresolved. The CDR3 covers 14 residues. CDR1 is GTSNPN, CDR2 SVGIG, per germline (reference sequence). V lost 3 bases and J 0 bases, leaving 9 bases between the germline ends.

The chain recombines TRBV6-6 with TRBJ1-6, with TRBD1 as a possible D gene (5 bases). Looked up from germline, CDR1 is MNHNY and CDR2 is SVGAGI (reference sequence). Trimming stripped 4 bases from V and 5 bases from J, with 12 bases between. CDR3 length: 15 amino acids. DNA for the CDR3: TGTGCCAGCAGTTCGGCGGGGGGGAATAATTCACCCCTCCACTTT. This encodes CASSSAGGNNSPLHF.

The chain links TRBV30 to TRBJ2-7; 7 bases fit TRBD2. CDR1 GTSNPN and CDR2 SVGIG come from the germline V gene (reference sequence). The CDR3 is made up of 15 amino acids. V gave up 0 bases and J gave up 3 bases; unmatched junction bases: 8. CDR3 sequence reads: CAWSVSGGRYYEQYF. The CDR3 DNA reads TGTGCCTGGAGTGTATCGGGGGGAAGGTACTACGAGCAGTACTTC.

The chain has TRBV19 and TRBJ2-7; the D gene is possibly TRBD1 (5 bases). The V end was cut by 4 bases, the J end by 2 bases, with 9 bases between. The CDR3 covers 13 residues. Germline V gives CDR1 LNHDA, CDR2 SQIVND (reference sequence). Here the CDR3 reads CASSTGPTYEQYF. The CDR3 DNA reads as TGTGCCAGTAGTACAGGGCCAACCTACGAGCAGTACTTC.

The rearrangement joins TRBV30 to TRBJ1-4, with 9 bases matching TRBD1. CDR1 and CDR2 (germline): GTSNPN, SVGIG (reference sequence). Trimming at V came to 2 bases and at J to 5 bases, leaving 3 bases not matched to a gene. The CDR3 extends over 14 amino acids. The CDR3 loop reads CAWSLGQGNEKLFF. DNA for the CDR3: TGTGCCTGGAGTTTGGGACAGGGCAATGAAAAACTGTTTTTT.

The chain uses TRBV3-1 (or the pseudogene TRBV3-2) and TRBJ1-1; D is unclear. Trimming left V 0 bases short and J 1 base short, with 6 bases between. The CDR3 runs to 14 residues. Germline V lookup: CDR1 LGHDT, CDR2 YNNKEL (reference sequence). CDR3 nucleotide sequence: TGTGCCAGCAGCCAAGATTTTCGGAACACTGAAGCTTTCTTT. It encodes CASSQDFRNTEAFF.

This clone was detected only a few times. V gene TRBV5-1 combines with J gene TRBJ2-2, with no clear D. V was pared by 1 base and J by 2 bases, with 12 bases between. CDR3 length: 16 residues. Germline-derived CDR1 and CDR2 are SGHRS and YFSETQ. The DNA of the CDR3 is TGCGCCAGCAGCTTGAAGTTTTGGCTTAACACCGGGGAGCTGTTTTTT. Translation: CASSLKFWLNTGELFF.

The chain carries TRBV18 and TRBJ2-3, with 9 bases fitting TRBD2. Germline V gene sequence: CDR1 KGHSH, CDR2 LQKENI. The CDR3 is 15 residues long. With V trimmed by 3 bases and J by 2 bases, 3 bases remained unmatched. CDR3 protein: CASSPLAGITDTQYF. DNA of the CDR3: TGTGCCAGCTCACCCCTAGCGGGAATCACAGATACGCAGTATTTT.

This sequence joins TRBV5-1 and TRBJ1-6; D possibly corresponds to TRBD1 (6 bases). The germline V gene encodes CDR1 SGHRS and CDR2 YFSETQ. Trimming stripped 3 bases from V and 0 bases from J, with 13 bases between. This CDR3 contains 17 residues. CDR3 in amino acids: CASSSMGHHSYNSPLHF. CDR3 bases: TGCGCCAGCAGCTCAATGGGACACCACTCCTATAATTCACCCCTCCACTTT.

This clone was seen more than once but under ten times. The genes are TRBV4-2 and TRBJ2-7, with 7 bases fitting TRBD2. There are 14 residues in the CDR3. CDR1 and CDR2 (germline): LGHNA, YNFKEQ. V trimming: 1 base; J trimming: 3 bases; junction bases outside the gene matches: 3. The CDR3 is CASSQGAGDYEQYF. The DNA for the CDR3 is TGTGCCAGCAGCCAAGGGGCGGGAGACTACGAGCAGTACTTC.

V and J are TRBV10-1 and TRBJ1-1; perhaps TRBD1 as D (6 bases). CDR1 and CDR2 from the germline V gene are WNHNN and SYGVQD (reference sequence). The CDR3 runs 15 residues. The V end was cut by 0 bases, the J end by 1 base, with 9 bases between. This CDR3 is CASSESKQGNTEAFF. The CDR3, as DNA: TGCGCCAGCAGTGAGTCGAAACAGGGGAACACTGAAGCTTTCTTT.

This chain uses TRBV27 with TRBJ1-5; D unclear. Germline assignment: CDR1 MNHEY and CDR2 SMNVEV (reference sequence). The CDR3 contains 15 residues. The V and J ends lost 6 bases and 5 bases respectively, with 17 bases between them. CDR3 amino acids: CASSLARQSDQPQHF. The CDR3 DNA sequence: TGTGCCAGCAGCCTCGCCAGGCAGTCGGATCAGCCCCAGCATTTT.

This clone occurred once. The V and J genes are TRBV24-1 and TRBJ2-7; TRBD1 agrees at 7 bases. The CDR3 is made up of 14 amino acids. CDR1 is KGHDR, CDR2 SFDVKD, per germline. The J segment lost 4 bases and the V segment lost 6 bases, leaving 8 bases of the junction unmatched. CDR3 amino acids: CATSSGQVTYEQYF. DNA for the CDR3: TGTGCCACCAGTTCCGGACAGGTCACTTACGAGCAGTACTTC.

J is TRBJ2-7 and V is TRBV29-1; 8 bases line up with TRBD2. The CDR3 is 13 residues long. Germline CDR1 reads SQVTM; CDR2 reads ANQGSEA. V trimming: 7 bases; J trimming: 5 bases; junction bases outside the gene matches: 10. The CDR3 spells CSGGGGGRDEQYF. The DNA for the CDR3 is TGCAGCGGCGGGGGCGGGGGGAGGGACGAGCAGTACTTC.

CDR3 nucleotides: TGTGCCAGCAGCTTGGGACAGGCATTGGGTGGCTACACCTTC. Residues: CASSLGQALGGYTF. The chain uses TRBV7-8 and TRBJ1-2, with 8 positions matching TRBD1. CDR3 length equals 14 residues. With V trimmed by 3 bases and J by 7 bases, 7 bases remained unmatched. Germline CDR1 and CDR2: SGHVS and FQNEAQ.